What follows is one TCR beta chain and its context. The antigen it recognizes is unknown. The DNA is omitted, as the CDR3 cannot be located on it reliably, and the CDR3 follows TCRdb's listing. Inclusive of the bounding cysteine and phenylalanine, the CDR3 is 20 residues long. The germline V gene supplies CDR1 SGDLS and CDR2 YYNGEE. The data were taken from a study of breast tumors, draining lymph nodes, adjacent tissues (dated by TCRdb to 2016 to 2018). Background for the entire study: In breast cancer patients, the study compared the TCR beta repertoires of tumor, adjacent nontumor tissue and axillary lymph nodes. In human breast cancer, the study set out to assess how tumor, surrounding tissue and draining lymph node repertoires relate to one another and whether T cells might be exchanged between them. Overall study outcomes, separate from this receptor: The data were considered consistent with most tumor T cells being derived from the lymph node and subsequently expanding within tumor tissue. The similarity between tumor and nontumor tissue repertoires was significantly greater in luminal-like breast cancer than in basal-like breast cancer. The conclusion that tumor T cells originate in lymph nodes was presented as consistent with a hypothesis rather than as directly demonstrated. Tumor T-cell repertoires showed less diversity than lymph node repertoires and more diversity than nontumor tissue repertoires, and tumor T-cell repertoires showed preferential V and J gene usage.

For sequencing, an Illumina HiSeq 2000 was employed. TCR beta chain libraries were generated through multiplex PCR amplification. The amplified TCR beta chain products were analyzed by high-throughput sequencing. TCRdb redid the processing of the public reads, applying fastp at Q25 and MiXCR, and retained in-frame beta chains. Here each entry gathers all rows of one CDR3 protein and keeps the most common genes and DNA. This sample is represented by more than 80,000 distinct CDR3 sequences; 30% of them were singletons. Approximately 5.4% of the sample belongs to the ten largest clones. The lymph node samples were taken from the axillary draining lymph nodes of breast cancer patients.

Material: axillary lymph node tissue. The TCR originated in a female donor with breast cancer. Some clones in this sample may be carry-over from other donors' samples. Recombination connected TRBV9 to TRBJ2-5; the table's D call TRBD1 went unverified against the DNA. The CDR3 protein is CASSFYICSANPTGQETQYF.